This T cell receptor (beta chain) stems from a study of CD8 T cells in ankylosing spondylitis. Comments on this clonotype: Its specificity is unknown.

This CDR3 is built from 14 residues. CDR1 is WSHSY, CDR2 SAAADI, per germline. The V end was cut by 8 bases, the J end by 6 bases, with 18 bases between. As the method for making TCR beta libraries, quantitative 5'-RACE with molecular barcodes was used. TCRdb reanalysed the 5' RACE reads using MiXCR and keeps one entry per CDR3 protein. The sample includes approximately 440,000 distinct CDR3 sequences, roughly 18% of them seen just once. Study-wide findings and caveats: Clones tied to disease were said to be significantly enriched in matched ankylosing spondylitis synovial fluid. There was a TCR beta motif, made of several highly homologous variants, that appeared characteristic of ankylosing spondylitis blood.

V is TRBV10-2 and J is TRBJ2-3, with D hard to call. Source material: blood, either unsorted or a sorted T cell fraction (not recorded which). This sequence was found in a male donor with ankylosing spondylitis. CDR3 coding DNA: TGCGCCAGCGCCCCGGCACGGTTTTGGGATACGCAGTATTTT. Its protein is CASAPARFWDTQYF.